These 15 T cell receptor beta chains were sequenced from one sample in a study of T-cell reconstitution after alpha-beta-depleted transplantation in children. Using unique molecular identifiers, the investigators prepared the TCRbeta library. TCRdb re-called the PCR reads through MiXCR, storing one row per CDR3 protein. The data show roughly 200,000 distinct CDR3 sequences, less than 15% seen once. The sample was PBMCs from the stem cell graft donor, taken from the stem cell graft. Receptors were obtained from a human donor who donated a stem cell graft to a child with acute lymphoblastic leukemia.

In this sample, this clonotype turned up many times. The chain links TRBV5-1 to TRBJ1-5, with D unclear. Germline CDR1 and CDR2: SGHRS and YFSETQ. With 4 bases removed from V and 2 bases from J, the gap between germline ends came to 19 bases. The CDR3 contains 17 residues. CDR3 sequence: CASSPGPAGDGNQPQHF. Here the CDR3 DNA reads TGCGCCAGCAGCCCCGGGCCAGCCGGAGATGGCAATCAGCCCCAGCATTTT.

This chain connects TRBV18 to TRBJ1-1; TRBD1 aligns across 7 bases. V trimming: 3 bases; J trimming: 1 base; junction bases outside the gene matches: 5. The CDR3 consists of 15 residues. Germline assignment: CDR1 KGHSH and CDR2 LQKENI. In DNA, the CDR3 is TGTGCCAGCTCACCCGCGGGACAGAGGAACACTGAAGCTTTCTTT. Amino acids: CASSPAGQRNTEAFF.

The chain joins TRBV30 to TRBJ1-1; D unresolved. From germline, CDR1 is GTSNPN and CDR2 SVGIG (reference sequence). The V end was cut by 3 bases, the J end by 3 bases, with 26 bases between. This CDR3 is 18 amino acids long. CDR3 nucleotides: TGTGCCTGGAGCCCCCCCCGGGATTCTTGGGGAATGCACACTGAAGCTTTCTTT. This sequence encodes CAWSPPRDSWGMHTEAFF. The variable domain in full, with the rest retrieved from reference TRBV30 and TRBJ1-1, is SQTIHQWPATLVQPVGSPLSLECTVEGTSNPNLYWYRQAAGRGLQLLFYSVGIGQISSEVPQNLSASRPQDRQFILSSKKLLLSDSGFYLCAWSPPRDSWGMHTEAFFGQGTRLTVV.

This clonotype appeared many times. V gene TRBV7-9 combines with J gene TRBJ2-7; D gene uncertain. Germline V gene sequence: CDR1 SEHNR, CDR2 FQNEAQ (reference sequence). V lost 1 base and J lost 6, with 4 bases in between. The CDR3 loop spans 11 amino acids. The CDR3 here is CASSLGAEQYF. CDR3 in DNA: TGTGCCAGCAGCTTAGGTGCCGAGCAGTACTTC.

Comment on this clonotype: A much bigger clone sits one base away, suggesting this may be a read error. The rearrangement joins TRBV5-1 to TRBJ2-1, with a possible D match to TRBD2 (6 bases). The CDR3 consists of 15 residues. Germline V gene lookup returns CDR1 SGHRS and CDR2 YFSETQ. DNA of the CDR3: TGCGCCAGCAGACCAGCGGGCAGCTCCTACAATGGGCAGTTCTTC. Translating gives CASRPAGSSYNGQFF.

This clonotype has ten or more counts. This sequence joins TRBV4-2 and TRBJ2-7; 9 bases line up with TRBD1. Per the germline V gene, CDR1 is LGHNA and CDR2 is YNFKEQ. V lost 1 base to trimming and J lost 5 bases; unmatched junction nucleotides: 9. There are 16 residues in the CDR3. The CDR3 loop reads CASSQVGGDREDEQYF. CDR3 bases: TGTGCCAGCAGCCAAGTCGGAGGGGACAGGGAGGACGAGCAGTACTTC.

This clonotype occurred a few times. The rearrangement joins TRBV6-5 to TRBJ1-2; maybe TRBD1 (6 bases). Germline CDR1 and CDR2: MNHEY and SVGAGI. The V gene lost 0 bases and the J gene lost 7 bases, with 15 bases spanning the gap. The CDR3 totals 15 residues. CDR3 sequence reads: CASSYSVWGRVGYTF. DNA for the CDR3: TGTGCCAGCAGTTACTCGGTCTGGGGGCGGGTTGGCTACACCTTC.

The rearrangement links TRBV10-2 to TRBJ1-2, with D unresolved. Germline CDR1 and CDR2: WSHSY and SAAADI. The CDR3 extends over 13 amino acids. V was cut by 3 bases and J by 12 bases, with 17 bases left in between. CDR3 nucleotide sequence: TGCGCCAGCAGTGAAAGAAGATATCGCGGCCACACCTTC. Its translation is CASSERRYRGHTF.

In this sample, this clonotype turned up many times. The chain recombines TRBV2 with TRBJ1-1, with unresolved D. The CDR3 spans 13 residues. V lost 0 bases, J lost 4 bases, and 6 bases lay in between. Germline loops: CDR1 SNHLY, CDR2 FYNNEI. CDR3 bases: TGTGCCAGCAGTGAAGCACGCCTCACTGAAGCTTTCTTT. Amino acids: CASSEARLTEAFF. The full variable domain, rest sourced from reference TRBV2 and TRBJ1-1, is EPEVTQTPSHQVTQMGQEVILRCVPISNHLYFYWYRQILGQKVEFLVSFYNNEISEKSEIFDDQFSVERPDGSNFTLKIRSTKLEDSAMYFCASSEARLTEAFFGQGTRLTVV.

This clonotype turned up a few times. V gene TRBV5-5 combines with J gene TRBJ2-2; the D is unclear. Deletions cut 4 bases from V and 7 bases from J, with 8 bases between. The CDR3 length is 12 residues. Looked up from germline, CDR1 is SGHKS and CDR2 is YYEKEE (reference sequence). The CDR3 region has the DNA TGTGCCAGCAGCCCTGGTATCGGGGAGCTGTTTTTT. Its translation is CASSPGIGELFF.

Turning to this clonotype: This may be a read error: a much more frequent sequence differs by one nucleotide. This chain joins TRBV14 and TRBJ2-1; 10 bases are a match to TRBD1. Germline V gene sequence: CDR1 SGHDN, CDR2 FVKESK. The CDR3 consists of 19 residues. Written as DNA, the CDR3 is TGTGCCAGCAGCCAACAGGGGGTGGTCAGGGACAGGGGAGGCAATGACCAGTTCTTC. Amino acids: CASSQQGVVRDRGGNDQFF.

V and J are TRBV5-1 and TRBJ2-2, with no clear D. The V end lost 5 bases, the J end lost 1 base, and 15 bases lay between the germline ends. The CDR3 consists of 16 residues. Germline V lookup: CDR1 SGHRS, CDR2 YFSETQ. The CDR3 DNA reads TGCGCCAGCAGTTCGTTAGGGTGGGTGAACACCGGGGAGCTGTTTTTT. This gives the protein CASSSLGWVNTGELFF.

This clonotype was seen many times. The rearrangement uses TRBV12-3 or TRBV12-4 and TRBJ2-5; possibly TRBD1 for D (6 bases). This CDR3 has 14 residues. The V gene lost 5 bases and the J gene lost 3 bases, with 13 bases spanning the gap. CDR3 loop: CASSDSDREETQYF. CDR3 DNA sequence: TGTGCCAGCAGTGATTCGGACAGAGAAGAGACCCAGTACTTC.

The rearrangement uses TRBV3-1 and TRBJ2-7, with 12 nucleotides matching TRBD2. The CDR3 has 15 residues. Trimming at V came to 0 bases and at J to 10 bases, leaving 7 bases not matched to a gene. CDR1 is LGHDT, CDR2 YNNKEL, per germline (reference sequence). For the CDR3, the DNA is TGTGCCAGCAGCCAAGACTCTAGCGGGAGGGCAGGACAGTACTTC. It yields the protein CASSQDSSGRAGQYF.

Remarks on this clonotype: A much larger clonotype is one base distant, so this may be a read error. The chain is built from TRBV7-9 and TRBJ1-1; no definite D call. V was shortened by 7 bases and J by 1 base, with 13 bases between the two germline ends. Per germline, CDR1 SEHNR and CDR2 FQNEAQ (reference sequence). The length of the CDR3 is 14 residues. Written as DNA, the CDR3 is TGTGCCAGCACCTTCTGGACCGAGAACACTGAAGCTTTCTTT. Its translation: CASTFWTENTEAFF.